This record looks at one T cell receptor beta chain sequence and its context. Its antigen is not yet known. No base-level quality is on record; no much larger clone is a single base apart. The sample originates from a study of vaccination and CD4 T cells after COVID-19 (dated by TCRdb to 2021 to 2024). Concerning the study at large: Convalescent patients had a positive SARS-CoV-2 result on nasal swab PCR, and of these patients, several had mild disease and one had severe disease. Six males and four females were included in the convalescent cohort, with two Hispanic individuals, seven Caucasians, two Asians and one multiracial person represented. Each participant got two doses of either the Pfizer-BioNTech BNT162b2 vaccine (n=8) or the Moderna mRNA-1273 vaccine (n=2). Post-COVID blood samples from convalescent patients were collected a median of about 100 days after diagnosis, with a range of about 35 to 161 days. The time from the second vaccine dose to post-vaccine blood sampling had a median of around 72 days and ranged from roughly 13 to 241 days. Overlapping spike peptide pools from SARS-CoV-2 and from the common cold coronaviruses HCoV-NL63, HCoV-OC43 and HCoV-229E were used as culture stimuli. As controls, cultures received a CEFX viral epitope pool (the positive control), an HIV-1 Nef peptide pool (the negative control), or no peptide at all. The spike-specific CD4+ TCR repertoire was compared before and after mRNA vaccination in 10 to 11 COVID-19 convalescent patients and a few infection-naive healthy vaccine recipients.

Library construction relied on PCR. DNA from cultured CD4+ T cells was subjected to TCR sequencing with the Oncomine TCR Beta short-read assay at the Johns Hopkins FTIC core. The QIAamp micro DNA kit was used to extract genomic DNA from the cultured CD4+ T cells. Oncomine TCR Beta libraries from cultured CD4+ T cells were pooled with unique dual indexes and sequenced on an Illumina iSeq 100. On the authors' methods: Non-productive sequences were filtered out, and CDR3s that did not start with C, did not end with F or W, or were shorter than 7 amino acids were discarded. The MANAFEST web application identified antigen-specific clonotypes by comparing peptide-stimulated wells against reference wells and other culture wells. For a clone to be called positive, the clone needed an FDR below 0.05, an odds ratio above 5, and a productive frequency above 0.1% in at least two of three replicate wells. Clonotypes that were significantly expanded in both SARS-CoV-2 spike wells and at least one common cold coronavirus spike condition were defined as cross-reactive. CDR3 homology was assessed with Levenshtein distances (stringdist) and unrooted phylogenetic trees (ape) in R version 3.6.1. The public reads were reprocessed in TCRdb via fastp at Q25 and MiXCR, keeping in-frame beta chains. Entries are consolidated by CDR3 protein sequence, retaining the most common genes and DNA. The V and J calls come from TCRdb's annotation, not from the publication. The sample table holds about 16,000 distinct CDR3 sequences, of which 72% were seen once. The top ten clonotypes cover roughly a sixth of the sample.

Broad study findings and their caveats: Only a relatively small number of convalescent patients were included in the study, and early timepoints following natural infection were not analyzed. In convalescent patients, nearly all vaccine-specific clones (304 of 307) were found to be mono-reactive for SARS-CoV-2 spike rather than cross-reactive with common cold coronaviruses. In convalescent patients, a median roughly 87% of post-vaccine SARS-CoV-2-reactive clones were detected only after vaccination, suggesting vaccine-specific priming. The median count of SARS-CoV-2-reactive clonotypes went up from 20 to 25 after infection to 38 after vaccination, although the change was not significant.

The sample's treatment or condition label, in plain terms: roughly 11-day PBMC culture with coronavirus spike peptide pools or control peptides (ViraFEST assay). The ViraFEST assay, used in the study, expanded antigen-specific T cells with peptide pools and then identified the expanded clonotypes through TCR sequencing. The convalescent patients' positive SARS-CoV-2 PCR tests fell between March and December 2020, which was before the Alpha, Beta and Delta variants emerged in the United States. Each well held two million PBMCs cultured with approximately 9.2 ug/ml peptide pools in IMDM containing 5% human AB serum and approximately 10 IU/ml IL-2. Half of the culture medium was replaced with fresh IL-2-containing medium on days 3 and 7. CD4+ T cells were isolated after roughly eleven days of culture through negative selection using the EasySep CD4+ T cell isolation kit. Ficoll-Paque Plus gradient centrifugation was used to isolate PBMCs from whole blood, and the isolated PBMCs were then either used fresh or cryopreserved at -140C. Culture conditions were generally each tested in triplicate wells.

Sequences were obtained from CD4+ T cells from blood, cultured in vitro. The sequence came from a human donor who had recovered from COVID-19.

The DNA is TGTGCCTGCGCCTCGGGGGATAACTATGGCTACACCTTC. Protein translation: CACASGDNYGYTF. This chain joins TRBV30 to TRBJ1-2; the best D guess is TRBD1, with 5 bases matching. The germline V gene (reference sequence) yields GTSNPN for CDR1 and SVGIG for CDR2. The CDR3 numbers 13 residues from cysteine through phenylalanine. The only DNA kept is the CDR3, 39 bases in frame from the first base. V is reduced by 6 bases and J by 1 base, leaving a spacing of 12 bases between them.